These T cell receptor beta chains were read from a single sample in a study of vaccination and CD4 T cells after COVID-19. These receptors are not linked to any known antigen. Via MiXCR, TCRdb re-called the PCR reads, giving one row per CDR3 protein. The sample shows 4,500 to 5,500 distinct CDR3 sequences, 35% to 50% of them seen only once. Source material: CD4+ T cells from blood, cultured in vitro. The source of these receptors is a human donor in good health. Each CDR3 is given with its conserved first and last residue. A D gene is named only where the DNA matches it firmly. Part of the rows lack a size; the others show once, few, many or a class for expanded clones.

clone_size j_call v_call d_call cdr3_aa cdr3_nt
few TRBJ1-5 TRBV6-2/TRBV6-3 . CASSGGKGNQPQHF TGTGCCAGCAGCGGGGGGAAGGGCAATCAGCCCCAGCATTTT
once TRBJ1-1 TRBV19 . CASHTGPRQTEAFF TGTGCCAGCCACACGGGACCTCGGCAAACTGAAGCTTTCTTT
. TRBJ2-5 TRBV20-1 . CSARAWTKETQYF TGCAGTGCTAGAGCTTGGACTAAAGAGACCCAGTACTTC
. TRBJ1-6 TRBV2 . CASSYTGKLNSPLHF TGTGCCAGCAGCTATACCGGGAAACTTAATTCACCCCTCCACTTT
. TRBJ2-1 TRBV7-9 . CASRNYNEQFF TGTGCCAGCAGAAACTACAATGAGCAGTTCTTC
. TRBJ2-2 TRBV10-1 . CASSLQDTGELFF TGCGCCAGCAGTCTACAAGACACCGGGGAGCTGTTTTTT
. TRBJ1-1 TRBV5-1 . CASSLAVENTEAFF TGCGCCAGCAGCTTGGCCGTAGAGAACACTGAAGCTTTCTTT
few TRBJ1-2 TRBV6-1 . CASSPAGEYGYTF TGTGCCAGCAGCCCCGCAGGGGAGTATGGCTACACCTTC
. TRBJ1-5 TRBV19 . CASSPAGLNQPQHF TGTGCCAGTAGTCCAGCGGGGCTCAATCAGCCCCAGCATTTT
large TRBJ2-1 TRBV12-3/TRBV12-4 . CASSLRSGLMNEQFF TGTGCCAGCAGTTTAAGGAGCGGGCTCATGAATGAGCAGTTCTTC
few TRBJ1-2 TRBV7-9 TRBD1 CASSPQDRGPGYTF TGTGCCAGCAGCCCCCAGGACAGGGGGCCTGGCTACACCTTC
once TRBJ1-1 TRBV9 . CASSGGTGLTEAFF TGTGCCAGCAGCGGCGGGACGGGTCTCACTGAAGCTTTCTTT
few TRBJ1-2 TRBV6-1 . CASESEFSNYGYTF TGTGCCAGCGAATCCGAATTTTCTAACTATGGCTACACCTTC
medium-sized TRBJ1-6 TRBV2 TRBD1 CASRSSGTGRNSPLHF TGTGCCAGCAGATCGTCCGGGACAGGGCGTAATTCACCCCTCCACTTT
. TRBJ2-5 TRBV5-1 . CASSLGSSTKETQYF TGCGCCAGCAGCTTGGGGTCGTCTACAAAAGAGACCCAGTACTTC
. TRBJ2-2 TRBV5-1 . CASSFGRQNTGELFF TGCGCCAGCAGCTTCGGCAGGCAGAACACCGGGGAGCTGTTTTTT
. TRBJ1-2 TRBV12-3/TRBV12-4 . CASSLDIRGYTF TGTGCCAGCAGTTTAGATATCCGTGGCTACACCTTC
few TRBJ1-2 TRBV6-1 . CASSESRGMGYTF TGTGCCAGCAGTGAATCCCGTGGGATGGGCTACACCTTC
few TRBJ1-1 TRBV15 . CATSRLTGLLNTEAFF TGTGCCACCAGCAGGTTGACGGGACTCCTGAACACTGAAGCTTTCTTT
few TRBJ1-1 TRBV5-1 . CASRSEVGTEAFF TGCGCCAGCAGGTCGGAGGTTGGCACTGAAGCTTTCTTT
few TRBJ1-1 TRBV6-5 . CASSYLRRRSNTEAFF TGTGCCAGCAGTTACCTTCGAAGGCGATCGAACACTGAAGCTTTCTTT
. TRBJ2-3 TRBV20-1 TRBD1 CSARGQGATDTQYF TGCAGTGCAAGGGGACAGGGGGCAACAGATACGCAGTATTTT
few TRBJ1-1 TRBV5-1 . CASSLGMNTEAFF TGCGCCAGCAGCTTGGGAATGAACACTGAAGCTTTCTTT
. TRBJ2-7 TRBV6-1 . CASSEAGGNEQYF TGTGCCAGCAGTGAAGCCGGGGGTAACGAGCAGTACTTC
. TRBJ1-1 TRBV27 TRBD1 CSSRLQTGWGTEAFF TGTTCCAGCAGGCTCCAGACAGGGTGGGGCACTGAAGCTTTCTTT
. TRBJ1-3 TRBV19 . CASIRGPGNTIYF TGTGCCAGTATAAGAGGGCCTGGAAACACCATATATTTT
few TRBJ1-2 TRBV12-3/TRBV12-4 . CASSLGWGGHGYTF TGTGCCAGCAGTTTGGGGTGGGGGGGCCATGGCTACACCTTC
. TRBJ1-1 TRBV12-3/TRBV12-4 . CASSQSMMRGVTEAFF TGTGCCAGCAGTCAATCCATGATGAGGGGGGTTACTGAAGCTTTCTTT
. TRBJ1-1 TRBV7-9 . CASREGVGAEAFF TGTGCCAGCAGAGAGGGAGTGGGGGCTGAAGCTTTCTTT
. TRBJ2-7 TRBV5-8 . CASSARNGVHEQYF TGTGCCAGCAGCGCTAGAAATGGGGTCCACGAGCAGTACTTC
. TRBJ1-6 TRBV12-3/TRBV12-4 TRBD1 CASRANRGPSPLHF TGTGCCAGCAGGGCAAACAGGGGGCCATCACCCCTCCACTTT
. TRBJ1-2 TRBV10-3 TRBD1 CAIRKTGPPSNYGYTF TGTGCCATCAGAAAGACAGGGCCACCGTCCAACTATGGCTACACCTTC
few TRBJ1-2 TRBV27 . CASRLDSRDRYGYTF TGTGCCAGCAGGTTGGACAGCAGGGACCGATATGGCTACACCTTC
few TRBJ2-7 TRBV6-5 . CASSYQGPAVNYEQYF TGTGCCAGCAGTTATCAGGGTCCAGCCGTTAACTACGAGCAGTACTTC
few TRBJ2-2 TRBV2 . CASSQSGPIGELFF TGTGCCAGCAGCCAAAGTGGGCCGATTGGGGAGCTGTTTTTT
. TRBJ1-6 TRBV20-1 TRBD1 CSARNERTGSNSPLHF TGCAGTGCTAGGAATGAACGGACAGGGTCAAATTCACCCCTCCACTTT
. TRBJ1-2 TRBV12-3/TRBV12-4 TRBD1 CASRLQGRNYGYTF TGTGCCAGCAGGCTACAGGGGAGAAACTATGGCTACACCTTC
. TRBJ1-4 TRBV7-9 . CASSPDIIEKLFF TGTGCCAGCAGCCCTGACATCATTGAAAAACTGTTTTTT
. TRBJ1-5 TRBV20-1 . CSATGQGNQPQHF TGCAGTGCCACCGGGCAGGGCAATCAGCCCCAGCATTTT
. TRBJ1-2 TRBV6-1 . CASSLDGRGPYGYTF TGTGCCAGCAGTCTCGATGGTCGGGGTCCCTATGGCTACACCTTC
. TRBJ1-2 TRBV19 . CASSQVANYGYTF TGTGCCAGTAGTCAGGTAGCTAACTATGGCTACACCTTC
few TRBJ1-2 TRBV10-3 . CAISESLGAGGYTF TGTGCCATCAGTGAGTCGCTTGGGGCTGGCGGCTACACCTTC
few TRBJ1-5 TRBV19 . CASSTGLLNQPQHF TGTGCCAGTAGTACCGGGTTATTGAATCAGCCCCAGCATTTT
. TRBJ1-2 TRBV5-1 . CASSLTANYGYTF TGCGCCAGCAGCTTGACAGCTAACTATGGCTACACCTTC
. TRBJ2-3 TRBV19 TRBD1 CASKGARTDTQYF TGTGCCAGTAAGGGGGCTCGGACAGATACGCAGTATTTT
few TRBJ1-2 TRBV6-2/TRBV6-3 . CASSRQITGTQYGYTF TGTGCCAGCAGCCGCCAGATAACCGGGACGCAGTATGGCTACACCTTC
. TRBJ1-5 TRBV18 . CASSYRDGDQPQHF TGTGCCAGCTCGTACCGGGACGGGGATCAGCCCCAGCATTTT
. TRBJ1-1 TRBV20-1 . CSAALRGPEAFF TGCAGTGCCGCCCTCCGGGGGCCTGAAGCTTTCTTT
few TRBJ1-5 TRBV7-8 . CASSLAGRAQPQHF TGTGCCAGCAGCTTAGCGGGGCGGGCTCAGCCCCAGCATTTT
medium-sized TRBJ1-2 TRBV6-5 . CASSSPPPPYGYTF TGTGCCAGCAGTTCTCCCCCGCCACCCTATGGCTACACCTTC
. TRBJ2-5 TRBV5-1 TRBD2 CASSLVFAGGQETQYF TGCGCCAGCAGCTTGGTTTTTGCGGGGGGGCAAGAGACCCAGTACTTC
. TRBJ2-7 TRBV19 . CASSPLAHSSYEQYF TGTGCCAGTAGTCCTCTAGCTCATAGCTCCTACGAGCAGTACTTC